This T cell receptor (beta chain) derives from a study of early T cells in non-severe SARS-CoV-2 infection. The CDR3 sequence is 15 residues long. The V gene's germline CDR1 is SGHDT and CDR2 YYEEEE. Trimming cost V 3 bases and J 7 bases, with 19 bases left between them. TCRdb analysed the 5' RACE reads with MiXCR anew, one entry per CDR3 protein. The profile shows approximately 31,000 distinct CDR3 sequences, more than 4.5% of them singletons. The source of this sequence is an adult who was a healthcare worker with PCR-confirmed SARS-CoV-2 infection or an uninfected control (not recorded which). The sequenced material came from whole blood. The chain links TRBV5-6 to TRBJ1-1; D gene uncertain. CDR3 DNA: TGTGCCAGCAGCTCCCCCGGAAATTTGACCTATGAAGCTTTCTTT. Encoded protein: CASSSPGNLTYEAFF.